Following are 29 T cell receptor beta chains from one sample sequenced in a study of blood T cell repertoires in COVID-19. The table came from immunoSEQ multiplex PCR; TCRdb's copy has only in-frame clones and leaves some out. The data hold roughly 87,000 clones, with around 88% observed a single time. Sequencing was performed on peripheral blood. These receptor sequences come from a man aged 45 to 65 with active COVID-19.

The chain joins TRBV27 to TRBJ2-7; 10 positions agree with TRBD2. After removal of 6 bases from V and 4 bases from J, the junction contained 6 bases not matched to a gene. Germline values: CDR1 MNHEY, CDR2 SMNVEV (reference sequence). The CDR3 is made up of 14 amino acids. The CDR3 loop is CASRLAGGGYEQYF. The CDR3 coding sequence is TGTGCCAGCAGATTAGCGGGGGGCGGATACGAGCAGTACTTC.

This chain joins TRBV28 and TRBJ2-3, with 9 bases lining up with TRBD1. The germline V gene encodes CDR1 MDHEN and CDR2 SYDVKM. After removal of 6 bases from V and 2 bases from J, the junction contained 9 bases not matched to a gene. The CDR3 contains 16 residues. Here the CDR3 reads CASRPPGQGPTDTQYF. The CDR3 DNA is TGTGCCAGCAGGCCCCCCGGACAGGGGCCCACAGATACGCAGTATTTT.

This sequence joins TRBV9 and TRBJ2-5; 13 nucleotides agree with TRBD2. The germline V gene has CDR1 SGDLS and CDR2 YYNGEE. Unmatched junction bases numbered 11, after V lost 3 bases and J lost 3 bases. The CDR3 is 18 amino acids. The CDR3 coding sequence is TGTGCCAGCAGCGCCACTAGCGGGAGGGCTAAGAGGAAAGAGACCCAGTACTTC. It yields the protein CASSATSGRAKRKETQYF.

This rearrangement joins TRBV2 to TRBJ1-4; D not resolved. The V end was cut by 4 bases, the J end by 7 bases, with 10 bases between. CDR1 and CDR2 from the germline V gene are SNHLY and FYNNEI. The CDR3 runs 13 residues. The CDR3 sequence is CASSGRVGEKLFF. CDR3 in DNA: TGTGCCAGCAGTGGGCGGGTGGGTGAAAAACTGTTTTTT. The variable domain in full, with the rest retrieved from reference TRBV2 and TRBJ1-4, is EPEVTQTPSHQVTQMGQEVILRCVPISNHLYFYWYRQILGQKVEFLVSFYNNEISEKSEIFDDQFSVERPDGSNFTLKIRSTKLEDSAMYFCASSGRVGEKLFFGSGTQLSVL.

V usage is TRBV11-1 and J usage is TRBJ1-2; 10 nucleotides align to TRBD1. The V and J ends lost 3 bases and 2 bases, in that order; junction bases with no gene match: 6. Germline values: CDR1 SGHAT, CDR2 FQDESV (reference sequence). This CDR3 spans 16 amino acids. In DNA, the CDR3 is TGTGCCAGCAGCTTTTCCGGGACAGGGGTGAACTATGGCTACACCTTC. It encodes CASSFSGTGVNYGYTF.

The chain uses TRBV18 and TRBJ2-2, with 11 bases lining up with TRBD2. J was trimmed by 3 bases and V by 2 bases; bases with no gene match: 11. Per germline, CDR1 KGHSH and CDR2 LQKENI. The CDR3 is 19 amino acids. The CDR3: CASSPMSASGGTYTGELFF. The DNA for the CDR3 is TGTGCCAGCTCACCAATGTCCGCTAGCGGGGGGACATACACCGGGGAGCTGTTTTTT.

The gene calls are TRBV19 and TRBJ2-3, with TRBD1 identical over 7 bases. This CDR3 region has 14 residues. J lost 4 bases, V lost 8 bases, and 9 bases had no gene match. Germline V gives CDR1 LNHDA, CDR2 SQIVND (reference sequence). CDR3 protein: CASRPRGKPDTQYF. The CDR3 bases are TGTGCCAGTCGTCCCAGGGGGAAACCAGATACGCAGTATTTT.

CDR3 coding DNA: TGTGCCAGCAGGCAACTAGCGGTTCGCGAGACCCAGTACTTC. This sequence encodes CASRQLAVRETQYF. This sequence joins TRBV2 and TRBJ2-5, with 8 bases identical to TRBD2. CDR3 length: 14 amino acids. Germline V gives CDR1 SNHLY, CDR2 FYNNEI. V shed 6 bases, J shed 5 bases, and the junction held 8 bases outside the gene matches.

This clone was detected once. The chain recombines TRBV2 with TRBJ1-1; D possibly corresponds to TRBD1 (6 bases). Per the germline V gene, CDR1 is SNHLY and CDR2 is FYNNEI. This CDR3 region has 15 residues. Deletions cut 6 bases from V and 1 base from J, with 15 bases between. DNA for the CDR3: TGTGCCAGCAGAAGGTTTACACAGGGGAACACTGAAGCTTTCTTT. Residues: CASRRFTQGNTEAFF.

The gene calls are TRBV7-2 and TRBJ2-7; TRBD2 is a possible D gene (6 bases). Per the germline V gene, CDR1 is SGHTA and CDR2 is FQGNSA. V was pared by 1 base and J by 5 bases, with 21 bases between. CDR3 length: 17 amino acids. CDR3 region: CASSLEGRRGLGDEQYF. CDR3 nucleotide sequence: TGTGCCAGCAGCTTAGAGGGTCGGCGGGGCCTAGGAGACGAGCAGTACTTC.

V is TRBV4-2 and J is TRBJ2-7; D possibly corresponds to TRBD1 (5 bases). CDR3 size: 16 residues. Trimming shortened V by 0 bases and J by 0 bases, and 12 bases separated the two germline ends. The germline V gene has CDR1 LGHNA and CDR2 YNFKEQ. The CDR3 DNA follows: TGTGCCAGCAGCCAAGATAACACAGGAAGCTCCTACGAGCAGTACTTC. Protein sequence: CASSQDNTGSSYEQYF.

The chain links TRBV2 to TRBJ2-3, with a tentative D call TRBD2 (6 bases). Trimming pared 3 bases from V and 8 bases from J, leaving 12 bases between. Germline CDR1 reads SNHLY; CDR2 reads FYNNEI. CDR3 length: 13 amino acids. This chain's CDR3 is CASSERGPGTQYF. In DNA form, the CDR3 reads TGTGCCAGCAGTGAGCGGGGCCCAGGTACGCAGTATTTT. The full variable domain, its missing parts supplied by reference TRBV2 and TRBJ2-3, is EPEVTQTPSHQVTQMGQEVILRCVPISNHLYFYWYRQILGQKVEFLVSFYNNEISEKSEIFDDQFSVERPDGSNFTLKIRSTKLEDSAMYFCASSERGPGTQYFGPGTRLTVL.

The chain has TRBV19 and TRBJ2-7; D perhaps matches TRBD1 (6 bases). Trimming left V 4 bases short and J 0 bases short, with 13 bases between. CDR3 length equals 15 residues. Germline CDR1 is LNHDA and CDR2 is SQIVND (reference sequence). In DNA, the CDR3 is TGTGCCAGTAGTAAATGGACAGCCGTCTCCTACGAGCAGTACTTC. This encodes CASSKWTAVSYEQYF. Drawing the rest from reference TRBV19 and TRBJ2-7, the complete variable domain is DGGITQSPKYLFRKEGQNVTLSCEQNLNHDAMYWYRQDPGQGLRLIYYSQIVNDFQKGDIAEGYSVSREKKESFPLTVTSAQKNPTAFYLCASSKWTAVSYEQYFGPGTRLTVT.

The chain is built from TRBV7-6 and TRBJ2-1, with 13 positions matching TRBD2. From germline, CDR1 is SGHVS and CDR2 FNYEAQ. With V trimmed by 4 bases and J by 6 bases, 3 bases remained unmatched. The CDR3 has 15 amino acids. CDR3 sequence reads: CASSYTSGGGNEQFF. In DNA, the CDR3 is TGTGCCAGCAGCTATACTAGCGGGGGGGGCAATGAGCAGTTCTTC. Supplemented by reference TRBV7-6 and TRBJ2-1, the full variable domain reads GAGVSQSPRYKVTKRGQDVALRCDPISGHVSLYWYRQALGQGPEFLTYFNYEAQQDKSGLPNDRFSAERPEGSISTLTIQRTEQRDSAMYRCASSYTSGGGNEQFFGPGTRLTVL.

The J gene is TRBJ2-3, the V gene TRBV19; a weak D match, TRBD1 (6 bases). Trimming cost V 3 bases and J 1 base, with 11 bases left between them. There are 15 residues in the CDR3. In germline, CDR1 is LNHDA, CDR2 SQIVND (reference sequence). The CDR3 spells CASSIDRQGTDTQYF. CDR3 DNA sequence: TGTGCCAGTAGTATCGATAGACAGGGCACAGATACGCAGTATTTT.

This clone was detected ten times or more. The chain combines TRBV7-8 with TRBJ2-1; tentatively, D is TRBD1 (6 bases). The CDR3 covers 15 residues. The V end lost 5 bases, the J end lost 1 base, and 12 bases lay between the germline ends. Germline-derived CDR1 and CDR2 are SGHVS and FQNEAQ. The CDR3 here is CASSPSGQSYNEQFF. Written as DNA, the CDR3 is TGTGCCAGCAGCCCAAGCGGACAGTCCTACAATGAGCAGTTCTTC.

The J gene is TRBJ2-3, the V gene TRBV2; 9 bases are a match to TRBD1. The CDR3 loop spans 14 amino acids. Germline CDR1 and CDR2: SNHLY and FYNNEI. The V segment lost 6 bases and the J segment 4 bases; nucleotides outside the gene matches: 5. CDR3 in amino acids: CASSPDRGSDTQYF. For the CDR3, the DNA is TGTGCCAGCAGCCCGGACAGGGGTTCAGATACGCAGTATTTT.

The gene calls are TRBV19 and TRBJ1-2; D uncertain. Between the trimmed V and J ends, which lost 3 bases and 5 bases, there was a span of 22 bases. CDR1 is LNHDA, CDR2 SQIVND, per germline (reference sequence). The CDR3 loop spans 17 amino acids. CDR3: CASSISGQSPVVYGYTF. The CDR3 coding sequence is TGTGCCAGTAGTATTAGTGGGCAATCGCCCGTCGTTTATGGCTACACCTTC.

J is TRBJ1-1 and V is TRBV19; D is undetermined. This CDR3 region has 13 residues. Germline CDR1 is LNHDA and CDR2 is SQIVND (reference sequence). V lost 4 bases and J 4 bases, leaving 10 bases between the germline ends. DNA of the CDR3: TGTGCCAGTAGTACCGCCTGGAGCACTGAAGCTTTCTTT. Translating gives CASSTAWSTEAFF.

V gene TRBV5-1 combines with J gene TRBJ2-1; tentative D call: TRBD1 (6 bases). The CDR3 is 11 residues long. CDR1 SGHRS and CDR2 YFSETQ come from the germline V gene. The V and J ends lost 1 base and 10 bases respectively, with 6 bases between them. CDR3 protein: CASSLTGEQFF. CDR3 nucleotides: TGCGCCAGCAGCTTGACAGGGGAGCAGTTCTTC.

CDR3: CASTGVCEQYF. CDR3 coding DNA: TGCGCCAGCACGGGGGTCTGCGAGCAGTACTTC. The chain combines TRBV5-1 with TRBJ2-7, with D possibly being TRBD2 (6 bases). V lost 6 bases and J 6 bases, leaving 10 bases between the germline ends. Germline V lookup: CDR1 SGHRS, CDR2 YFSETQ. The CDR3 has 11 amino acids.

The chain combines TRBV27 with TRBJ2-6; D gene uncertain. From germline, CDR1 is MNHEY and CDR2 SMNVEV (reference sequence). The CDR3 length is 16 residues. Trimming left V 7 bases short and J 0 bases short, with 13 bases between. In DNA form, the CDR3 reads TGTGCCAGCACTGGGCTTATTGGCTCTGGGGCCAACGTCCTGACTTTC. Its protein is CASTGLIGSGANVLTF.

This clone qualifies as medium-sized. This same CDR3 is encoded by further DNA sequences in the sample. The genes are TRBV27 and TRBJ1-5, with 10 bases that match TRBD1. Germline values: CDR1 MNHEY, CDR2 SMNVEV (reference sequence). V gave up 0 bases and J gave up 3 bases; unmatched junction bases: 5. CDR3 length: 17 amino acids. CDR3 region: CASSLSAGQGSNQPQHF. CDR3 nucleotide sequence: TGTGCCAGCAGTTTATCGGCGGGACAGGGGTCCAATCAGCCCCAGCATTTT.

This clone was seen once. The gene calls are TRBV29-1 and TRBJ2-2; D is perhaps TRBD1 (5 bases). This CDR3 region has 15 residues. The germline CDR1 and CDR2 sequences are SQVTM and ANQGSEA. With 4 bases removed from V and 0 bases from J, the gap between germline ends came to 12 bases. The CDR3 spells CSVGRQFANTGELFF. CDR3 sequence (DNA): TGCAGCGTTGGGCGACAGTTCGCGAACACCGGGGAGCTGTTTTTT.

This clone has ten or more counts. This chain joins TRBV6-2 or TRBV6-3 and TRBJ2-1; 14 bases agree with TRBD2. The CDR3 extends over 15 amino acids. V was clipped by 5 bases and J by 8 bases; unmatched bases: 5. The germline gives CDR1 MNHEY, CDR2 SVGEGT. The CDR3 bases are TGTGCCAGCAGTCGAAGACTAGCGGGGGGGGATGAGCAGTTCTTC. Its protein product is CASSRRLAGGDEQFF.

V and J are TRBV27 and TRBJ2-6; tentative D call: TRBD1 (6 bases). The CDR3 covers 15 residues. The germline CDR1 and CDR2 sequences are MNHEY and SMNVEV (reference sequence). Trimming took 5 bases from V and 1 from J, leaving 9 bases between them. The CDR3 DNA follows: TGTGCCAGCAGTAAACAGGGATCTGGGGCCAACGTCCTGACTTTC. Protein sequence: CASSKQGSGANVLTF.

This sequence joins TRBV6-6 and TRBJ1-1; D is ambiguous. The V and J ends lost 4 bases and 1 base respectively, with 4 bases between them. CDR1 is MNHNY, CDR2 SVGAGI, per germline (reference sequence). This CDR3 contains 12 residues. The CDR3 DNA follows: TGTGCCAGCAGTTCCCGGAACACTGAAGCTTTCTTT. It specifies CASSSRNTEAFF.

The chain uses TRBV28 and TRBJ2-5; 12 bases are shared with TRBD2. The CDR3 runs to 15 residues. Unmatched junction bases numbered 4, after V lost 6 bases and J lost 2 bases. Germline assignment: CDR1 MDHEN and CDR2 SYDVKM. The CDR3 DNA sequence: TGTGCCAGCAGACTAGCGGGGGGATTTCAAGAGACCCAGTACTTC. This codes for CASRLAGGFQETQYF.

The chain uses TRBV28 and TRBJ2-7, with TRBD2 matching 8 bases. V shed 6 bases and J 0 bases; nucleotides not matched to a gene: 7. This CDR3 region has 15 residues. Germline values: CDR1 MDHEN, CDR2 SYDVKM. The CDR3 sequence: CASSSAGGGSYEQYF. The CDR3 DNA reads TGTGCCAGCAGCTCGGCGGGGGGAGGCTCCTACGAGCAGTACTTC.